This T cell receptor beta chain emerged from a study of cytomegalovirus exposure and HLA in healthy donors. Study-wide findings and caveats: It was reportedly the case that the classifier diagnosed cytomegalovirus status with high specificity and sensitivity. Earlier results showed most TCR beta V segments being productive about 87% or about 30% of the time.

The primer mix had 60 Vbeta and 13 Jbeta primers. The method was immunoSEQ multiplex PCR; TCRdb's version includes in-frame clones alone and lacks a portion of them. The sample comprises tens of thousands of clones, roughly 69% of which are singletons, and 5% to 6.5% rests with the top ten. This clone was detected only a few times. Its antigen is still unknown. The same CDR3 also results from other DNA sequences found in this sample. Source material: PBMCs. This clonotype originated in a woman aged 30 to 39 in good health and CMV-seronegative.

CDR3 in amino acids: CASSRGGLGYEQYF. The CDR3 region has the DNA TGTGCCAGCAGTCGGGGGGGGCTAGGGTACGAGCAGTACTTC. The rearrangement joins TRBV27 to TRBJ2-7; TRBD2 matches 8 bases. CDR1 is MNHEY and CDR2 is SMNVEV in the germline V gene (reference sequence). This CDR3 is built from 14 residues. Germline trimming cut 5 bases from V and 4 bases from J; bases unmatched to any gene: 7.